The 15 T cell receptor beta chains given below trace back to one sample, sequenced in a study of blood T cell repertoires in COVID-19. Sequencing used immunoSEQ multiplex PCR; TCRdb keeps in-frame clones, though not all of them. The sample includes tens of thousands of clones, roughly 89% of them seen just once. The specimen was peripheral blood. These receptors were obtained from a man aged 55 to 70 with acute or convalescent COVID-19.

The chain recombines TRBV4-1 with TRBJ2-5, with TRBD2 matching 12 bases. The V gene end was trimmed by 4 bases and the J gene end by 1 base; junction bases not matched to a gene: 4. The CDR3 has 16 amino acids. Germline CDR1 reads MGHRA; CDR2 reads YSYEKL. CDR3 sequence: CASSRGLAGSQETQYF. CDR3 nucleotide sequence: TGCGCCAGCAGCCGTGGACTAGCGGGGTCCCAAGAGACCCAGTACTTC.

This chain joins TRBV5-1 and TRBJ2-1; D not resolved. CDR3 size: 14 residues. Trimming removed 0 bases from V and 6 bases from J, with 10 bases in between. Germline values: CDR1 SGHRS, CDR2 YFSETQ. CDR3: CASSLVPLTNEQFF. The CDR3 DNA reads TGCGCCAGCAGCTTGGTTCCACTTACCAATGAGCAGTTCTTC.

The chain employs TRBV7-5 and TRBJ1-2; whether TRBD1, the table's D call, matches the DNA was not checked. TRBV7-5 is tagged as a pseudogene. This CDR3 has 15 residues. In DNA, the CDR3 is TGTGCCAGAAGCTTAGATGCAGGGGTCCGAATCGGCTACACCTTC. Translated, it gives CARSLDAGVRIGYTF.

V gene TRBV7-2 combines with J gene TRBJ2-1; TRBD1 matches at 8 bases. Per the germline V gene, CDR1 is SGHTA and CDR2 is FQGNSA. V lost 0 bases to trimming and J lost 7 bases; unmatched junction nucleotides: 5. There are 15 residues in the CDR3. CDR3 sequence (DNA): TGTGCCAGCAGCTTAGCCGGGACAGGAGTTAATGAGCAGTTCTTC. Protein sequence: CASSLAGTGVNEQFF.

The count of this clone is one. CDR3 nucleotides: TGTGCCAGCAGCCAAGTAACAGGGGTTATAGGGCAGTACTTC. Amino acid sequence: CASSQVTGVIGQYF. The chain carries TRBV3-1 (or the pseudogene TRBV3-2) and TRBJ2-7, with 7 bases matching TRBD1. This CDR3 region has 14 residues. CDR1 is LGHDT and CDR2 is YNNKEL in the germline V gene (reference sequence). With V trimmed by 1 base and J by 9 bases, 9 bases remained unmatched.

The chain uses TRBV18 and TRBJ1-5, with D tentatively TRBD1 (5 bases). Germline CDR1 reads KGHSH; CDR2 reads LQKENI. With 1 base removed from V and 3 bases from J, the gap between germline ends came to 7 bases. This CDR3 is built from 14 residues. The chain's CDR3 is CASSPQGSNQPQHF. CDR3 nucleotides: TGTGCCAGCTCACCACAGGGGTCCAATCAGCCCCAGCATTTT.

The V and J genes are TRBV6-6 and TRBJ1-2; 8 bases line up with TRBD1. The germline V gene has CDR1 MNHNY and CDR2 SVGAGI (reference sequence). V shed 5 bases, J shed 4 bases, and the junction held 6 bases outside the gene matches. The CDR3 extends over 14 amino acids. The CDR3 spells CASSDGQGTYGYTF. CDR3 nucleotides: TGTGCCAGCAGTGACGGACAGGGTACCTATGGCTACACCTTC.

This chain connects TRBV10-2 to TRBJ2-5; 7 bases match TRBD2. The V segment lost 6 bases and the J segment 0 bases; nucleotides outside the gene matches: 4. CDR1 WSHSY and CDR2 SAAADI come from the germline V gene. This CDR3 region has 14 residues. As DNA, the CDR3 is TGCGCCAGCAGCCACGGGGGGTACCAAGAGACCCAGTACTTC. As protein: CASSHGGYQETQYF.

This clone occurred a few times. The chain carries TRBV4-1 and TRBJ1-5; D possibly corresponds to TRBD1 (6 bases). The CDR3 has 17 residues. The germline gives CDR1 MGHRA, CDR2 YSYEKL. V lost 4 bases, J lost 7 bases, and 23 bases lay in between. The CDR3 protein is CASSPTPLTGRGQPQHF. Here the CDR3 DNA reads TGCGCCAGCAGCCCTACCCCCCTGACAGGTCGCGGACAGCCCCAGCATTTT.

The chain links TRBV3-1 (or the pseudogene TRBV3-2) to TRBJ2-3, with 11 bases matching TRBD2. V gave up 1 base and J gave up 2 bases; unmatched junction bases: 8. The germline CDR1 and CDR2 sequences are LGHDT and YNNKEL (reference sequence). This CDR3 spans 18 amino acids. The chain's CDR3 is CASSQVLAGGSNTDTQYF. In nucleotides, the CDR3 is TGTGCCAGCAGCCAAGTTCTAGCGGGGGGTTCGAACACAGATACGCAGTATTTT.

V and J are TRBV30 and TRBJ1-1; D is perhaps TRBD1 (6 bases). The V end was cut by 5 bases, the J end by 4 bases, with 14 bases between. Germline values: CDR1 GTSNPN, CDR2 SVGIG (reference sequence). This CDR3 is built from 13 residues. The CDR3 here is CAWATGRGTEAFF. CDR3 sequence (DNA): TGTGCCTGGGCCACAGGGAGGGGCACTGAAGCTTTCTTT.

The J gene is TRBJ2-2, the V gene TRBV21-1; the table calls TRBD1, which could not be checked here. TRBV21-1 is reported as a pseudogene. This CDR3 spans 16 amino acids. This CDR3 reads CASSPRTGLWAGELFF. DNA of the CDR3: TGTGCCAGCAGCCCCCGGACAGGGCTCTGGGCCGGGGAGCTGTTTTTT.

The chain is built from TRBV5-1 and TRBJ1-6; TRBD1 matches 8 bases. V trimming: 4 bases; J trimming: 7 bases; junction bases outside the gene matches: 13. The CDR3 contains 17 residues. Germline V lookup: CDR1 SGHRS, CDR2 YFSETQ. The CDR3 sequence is CASSPAIMTGDNSPLHF. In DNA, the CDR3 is TGCGCCAGCAGCCCGGCCATAATGACAGGGGACAATTCACCCCTCCACTTT.

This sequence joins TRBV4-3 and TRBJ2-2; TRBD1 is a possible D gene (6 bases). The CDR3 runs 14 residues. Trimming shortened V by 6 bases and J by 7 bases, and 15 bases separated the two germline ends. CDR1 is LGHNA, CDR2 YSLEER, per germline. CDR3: CASRETGPHGELFF. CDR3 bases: TGCGCCAGCAGAGAAACAGGGCCCCACGGGGAGCTGTTTTTT.

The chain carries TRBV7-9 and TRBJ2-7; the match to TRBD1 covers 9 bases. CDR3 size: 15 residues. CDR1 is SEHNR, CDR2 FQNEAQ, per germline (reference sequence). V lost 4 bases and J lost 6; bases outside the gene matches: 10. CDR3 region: CASSYLQGAAGEQYF. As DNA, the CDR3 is TGTGCCAGCAGCTACCTACAGGGGGCTGCGGGCGAGCAGTACTTC.